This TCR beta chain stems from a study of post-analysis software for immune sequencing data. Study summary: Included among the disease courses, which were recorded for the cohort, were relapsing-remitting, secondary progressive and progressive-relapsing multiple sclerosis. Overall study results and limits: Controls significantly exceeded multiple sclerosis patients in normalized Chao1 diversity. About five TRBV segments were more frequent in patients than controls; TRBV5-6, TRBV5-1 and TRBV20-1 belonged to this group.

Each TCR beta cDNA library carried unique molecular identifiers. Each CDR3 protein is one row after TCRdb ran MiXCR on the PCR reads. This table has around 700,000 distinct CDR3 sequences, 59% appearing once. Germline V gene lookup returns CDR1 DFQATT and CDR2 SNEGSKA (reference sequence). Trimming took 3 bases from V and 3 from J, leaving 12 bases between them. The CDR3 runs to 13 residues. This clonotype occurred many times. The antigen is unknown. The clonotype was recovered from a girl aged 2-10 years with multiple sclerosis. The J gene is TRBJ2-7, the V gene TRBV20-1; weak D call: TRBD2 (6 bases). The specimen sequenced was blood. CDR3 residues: CSARGTADYEQYF. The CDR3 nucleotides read TGCAGTGCTAGGGGGACTGCCGACTACGAGCAGTACTTC.